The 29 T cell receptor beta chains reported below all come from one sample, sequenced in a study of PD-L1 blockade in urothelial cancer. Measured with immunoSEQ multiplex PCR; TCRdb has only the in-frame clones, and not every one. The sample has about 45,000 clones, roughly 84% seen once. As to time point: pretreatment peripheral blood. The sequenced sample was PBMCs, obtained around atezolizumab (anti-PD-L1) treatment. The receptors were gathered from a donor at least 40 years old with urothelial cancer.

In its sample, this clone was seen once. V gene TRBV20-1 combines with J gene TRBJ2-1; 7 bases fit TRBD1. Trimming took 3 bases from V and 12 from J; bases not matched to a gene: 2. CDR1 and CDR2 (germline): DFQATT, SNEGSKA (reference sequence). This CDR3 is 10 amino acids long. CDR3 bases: TGCAGTGCTAGGAGGGGGCGGCAGTTCTTC. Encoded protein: CSARRGRQFF.

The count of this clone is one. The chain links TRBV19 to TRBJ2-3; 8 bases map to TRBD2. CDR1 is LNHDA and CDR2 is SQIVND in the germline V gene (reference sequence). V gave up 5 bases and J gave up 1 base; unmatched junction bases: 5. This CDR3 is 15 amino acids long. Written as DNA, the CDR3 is TGTGCCAGTAGTCGGGGGGGCGGTGGCACAGATACGCAGTATTTT. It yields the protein CASSRGGGGTDTQYF.

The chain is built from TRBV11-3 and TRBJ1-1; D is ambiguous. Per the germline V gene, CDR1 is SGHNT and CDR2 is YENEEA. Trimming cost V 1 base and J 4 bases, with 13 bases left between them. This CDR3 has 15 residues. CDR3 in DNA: TGTGCCAGCAGCTTAGTCTTCCGGGTTGGCACTGAAGCTTTCTTT. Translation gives CASSLVFRVGTEAFF.

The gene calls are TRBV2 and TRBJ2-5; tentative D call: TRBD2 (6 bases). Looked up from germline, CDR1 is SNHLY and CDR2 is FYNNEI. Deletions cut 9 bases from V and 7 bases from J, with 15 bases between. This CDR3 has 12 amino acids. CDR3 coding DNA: TGTGCCAGACAACTAGGGCGGGGGACCCAGTACTTC. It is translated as CARQLGRGTQYF. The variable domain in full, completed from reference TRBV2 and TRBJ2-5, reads EPEVTQTPSHQVTQMGQEVILRCVPISNHLYFYWYRQILGQKVEFLVSFYNNEISEKSEIFDDQFSVERPDGSNFTLKIRSTKLEDSAMYFCARQLGRGTQYFGPGTRLLVL.

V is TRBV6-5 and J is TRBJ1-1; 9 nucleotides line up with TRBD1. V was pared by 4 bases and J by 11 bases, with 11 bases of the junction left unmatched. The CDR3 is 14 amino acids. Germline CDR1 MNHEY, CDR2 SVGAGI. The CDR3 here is CASSSGQGRGEAFF. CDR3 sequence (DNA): TGTGCCAGCAGTTCCGGACAGGGGCGTGGGGAGGCTTTCTTT.

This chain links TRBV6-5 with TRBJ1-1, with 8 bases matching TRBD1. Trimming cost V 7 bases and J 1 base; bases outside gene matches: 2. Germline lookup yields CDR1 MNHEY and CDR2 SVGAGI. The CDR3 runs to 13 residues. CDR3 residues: CASKGTGNTEAFF. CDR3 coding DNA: TGTGCCAGCAAAGGGACAGGGAACACTGAAGCTTTCTTT.

DNA of the CDR3: TGTGCCATCAGTGGACTAGCGGGAACCTACGAGCAGTACTTC. It yields the protein CAISGLAGTYEQYF. V usage is TRBV10-3 and J usage is TRBJ2-7; 11 bases are shared with TRBD2. Losses at the gene ends were 4 bases for V and 2 bases for J; bases not matched to a gene: 1. Germline assignment: CDR1 ENHRY and CDR2 SYGVKD. The CDR3 covers 14 residues.

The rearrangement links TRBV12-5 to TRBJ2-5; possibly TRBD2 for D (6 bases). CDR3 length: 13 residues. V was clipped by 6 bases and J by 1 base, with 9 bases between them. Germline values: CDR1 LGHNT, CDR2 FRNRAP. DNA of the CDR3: TGTGCTAGTGGCCCCGGGGGCCAAGAGACCCAGTACTTC. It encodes CASGPGGQETQYF.

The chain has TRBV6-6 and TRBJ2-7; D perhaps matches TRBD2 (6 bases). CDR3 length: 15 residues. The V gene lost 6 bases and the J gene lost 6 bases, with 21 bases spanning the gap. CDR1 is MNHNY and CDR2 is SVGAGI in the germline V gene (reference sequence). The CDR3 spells CASRPRLVGVGEQYF. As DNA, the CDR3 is TGTGCCAGCAGGCCTCGACTAGTAGGAGTAGGCGAGCAGTACTTC.

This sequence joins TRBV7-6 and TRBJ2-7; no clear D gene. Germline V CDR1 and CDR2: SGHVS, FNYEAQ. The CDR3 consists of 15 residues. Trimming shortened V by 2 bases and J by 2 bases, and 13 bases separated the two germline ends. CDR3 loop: CASSLSSHQTYEQYF. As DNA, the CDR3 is TGTGCCAGCAGCTTAAGTTCCCACCAGACCTACGAGCAGTACTTC. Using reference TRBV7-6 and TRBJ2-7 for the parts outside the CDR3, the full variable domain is GAGVSQSPRYKVTKRGQDVALRCDPISGHVSLYWYRQALGQGPEFLTYFNYEAQQDKSGLPNDRFSAERPEGSISTLTIQRTEQRDSAMYRCASSLSSHQTYEQYFGPGTRLTVT.

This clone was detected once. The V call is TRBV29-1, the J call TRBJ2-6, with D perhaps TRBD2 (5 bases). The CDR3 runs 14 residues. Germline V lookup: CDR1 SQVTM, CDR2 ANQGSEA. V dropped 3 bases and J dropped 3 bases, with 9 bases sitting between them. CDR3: CSVERVDGANVLTF. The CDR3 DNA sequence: TGCAGCGTTGAGAGGGTAGATGGGGCCAACGTCCTGACTTTC. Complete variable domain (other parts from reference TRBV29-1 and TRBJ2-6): SAVISQKPSRDICQRGTSLTIQCQVDSQVTMMFWYRQQPGQSLTLIATANQGSEATYESGFVIDKFPISRPNLTFSTLTVSNMSPEDSSIYLCSVERVDGANVLTFGAGSRLTVL.

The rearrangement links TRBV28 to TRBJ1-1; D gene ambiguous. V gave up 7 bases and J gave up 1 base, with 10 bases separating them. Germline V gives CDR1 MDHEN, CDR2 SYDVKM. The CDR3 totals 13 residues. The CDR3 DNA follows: TGTGCCAGCACCTTCCGGGGGAACACTGAAGCTTTCTTT. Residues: CASTFRGNTEAFF. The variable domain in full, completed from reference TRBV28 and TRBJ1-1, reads DVKVTQSSRYLVKRTGEKVFLECVQDMDHENMFWYRQDPGLGLRLIYFSYDVKMKEKGDIPEGYSVSREKKERFSLILESASTNQTSMYLCASTFRGNTEAFFGQGTRLTVV.

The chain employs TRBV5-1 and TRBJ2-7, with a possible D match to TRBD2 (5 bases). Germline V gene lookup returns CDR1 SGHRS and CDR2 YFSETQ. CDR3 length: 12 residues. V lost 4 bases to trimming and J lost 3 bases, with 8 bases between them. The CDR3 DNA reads TGCGCCAGCAGCCTGGACTTCTACGAGCAGTACTTC. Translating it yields CASSLDFYEQYF.

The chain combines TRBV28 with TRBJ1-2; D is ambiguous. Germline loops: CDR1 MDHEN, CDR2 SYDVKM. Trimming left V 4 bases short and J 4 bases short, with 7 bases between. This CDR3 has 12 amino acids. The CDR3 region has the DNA TGTGCCAGCAGTTACGCCGGCTATGGCTACACCTTC. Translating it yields CASSYAGYGYTF.

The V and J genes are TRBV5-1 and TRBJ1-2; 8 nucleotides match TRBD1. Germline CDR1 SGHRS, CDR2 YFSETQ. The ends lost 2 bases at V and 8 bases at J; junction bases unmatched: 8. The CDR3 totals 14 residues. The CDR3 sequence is CASSFGQGNGGYTF. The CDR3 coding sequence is TGCGCCAGCAGCTTCGGACAGGGAAACGGAGGCTACACCTTC.

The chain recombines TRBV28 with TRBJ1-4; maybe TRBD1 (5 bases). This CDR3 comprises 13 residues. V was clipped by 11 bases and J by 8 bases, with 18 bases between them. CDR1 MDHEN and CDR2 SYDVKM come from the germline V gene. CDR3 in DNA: TGTGCCTCACGGGGAGGGGCGGGCGAAAAACTGTTTTTT. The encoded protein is CASRGGAGEKLFF. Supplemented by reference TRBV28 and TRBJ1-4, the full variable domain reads DVKVTQSSRYLVKRTGEKVFLECVQDMDHENMFWYRQDPGLGLRLIYFSYDVKMKEKGDIPEGYSVSREKKERFSLILESASTNQTSMYLCASRGGAGEKLFFGSGTQLSVL.

The CDR3 DNA is TGTGCCAGCAGCGTAAGCGCCTATGGCTACACCTTC. This codes for CASSVSAYGYTF. The J gene is TRBJ1-2, the V gene TRBV9; no clear D. CDR3 length equals 12 residues. Germline lookup yields CDR1 SGDLS and CDR2 YYNGEE. The V and J ends lost 1 base and 4 bases respectively, with 5 bases between them.

This chain's CDR3 is CASSLLAGGGEQYF. The CDR3 region has the DNA TGCGCCAGCAGCTTACTAGCGGGAGGAGGGGAGCAGTACTTC. The genes are TRBV5-1 and TRBJ2-7; 12 positions match TRBD2. V lost 2 bases to trimming and J lost 7 bases; unmatched junction nucleotides: 4. The CDR3 has 14 residues. Germline loops: CDR1 SGHRS, CDR2 YFSETQ.

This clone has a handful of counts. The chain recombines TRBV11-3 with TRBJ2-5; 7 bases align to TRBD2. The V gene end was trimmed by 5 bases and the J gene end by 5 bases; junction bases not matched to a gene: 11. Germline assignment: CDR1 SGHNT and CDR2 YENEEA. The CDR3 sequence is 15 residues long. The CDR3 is CASSAGHGGGETQYF. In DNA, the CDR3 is TGTGCCAGCAGCGCCGGTCATGGGGGGGGTGAGACCCAGTACTTC. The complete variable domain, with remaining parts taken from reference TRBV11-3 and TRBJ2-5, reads EAGVVQSPRYKIIEKKQPVAFWCNPISGHNTLYWYLQNLGQGPELLIRYENEEAVDDSQLPKDRFSAERLKGVDSTLKIQPAELGDSAVYLCASSAGHGGGETQYFGPGTRLLVL.

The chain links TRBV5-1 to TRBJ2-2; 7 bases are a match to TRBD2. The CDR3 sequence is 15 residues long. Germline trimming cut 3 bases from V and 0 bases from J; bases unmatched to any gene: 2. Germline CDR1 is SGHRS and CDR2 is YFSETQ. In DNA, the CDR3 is TGCGCCAGCAGCTCCGGGGGGACGAACACCGGGGAGCTGTTTTTT. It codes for CASSSGGTNTGELFF.

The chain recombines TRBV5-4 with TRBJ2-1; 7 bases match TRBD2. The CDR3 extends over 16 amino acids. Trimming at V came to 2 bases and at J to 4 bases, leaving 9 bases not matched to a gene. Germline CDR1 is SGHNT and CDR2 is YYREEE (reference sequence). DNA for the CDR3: TGTGCCAGCAGCTTTCCTAGCGGCCACGGGTACAATGAGCAGTTCTTC. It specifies CASSFPSGHGYNEQFF. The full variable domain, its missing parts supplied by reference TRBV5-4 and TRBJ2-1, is ETGVTQSPTHLIKTRGQQVTLRCSSQSGHNTVSWYQQALGQGPQFIFQYYREEENGRGNFPPRFSGLQFPNYSSELNVNALELDDSALYLCASSFPSGHGYNEQFFGPGTRLTVL.

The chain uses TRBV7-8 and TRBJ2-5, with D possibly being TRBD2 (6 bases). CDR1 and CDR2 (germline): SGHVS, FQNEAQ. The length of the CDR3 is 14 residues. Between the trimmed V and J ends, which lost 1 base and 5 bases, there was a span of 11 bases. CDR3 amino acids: CASSLGGGWETQYF. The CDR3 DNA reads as TGTGCCAGCAGCTTAGGTGGGGGGTGGGAGACCCAGTACTTC.

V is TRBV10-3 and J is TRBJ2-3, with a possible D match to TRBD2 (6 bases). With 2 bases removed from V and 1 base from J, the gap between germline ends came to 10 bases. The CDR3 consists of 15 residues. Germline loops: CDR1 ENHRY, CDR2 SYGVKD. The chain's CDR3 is CAISEEDYRTDTQYF. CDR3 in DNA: TGTGCCATCAGTGAGGAGGACTACCGCACAGATACGCAGTATTTT.

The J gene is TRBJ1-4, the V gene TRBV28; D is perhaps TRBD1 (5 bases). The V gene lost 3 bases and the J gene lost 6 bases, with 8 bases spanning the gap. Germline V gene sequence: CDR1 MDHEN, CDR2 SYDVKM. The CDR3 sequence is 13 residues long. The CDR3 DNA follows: TGTGCCAGCAGTTTCGCGACAGATGAAAAACTGTTTTTT. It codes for CASSFATDEKLFF.

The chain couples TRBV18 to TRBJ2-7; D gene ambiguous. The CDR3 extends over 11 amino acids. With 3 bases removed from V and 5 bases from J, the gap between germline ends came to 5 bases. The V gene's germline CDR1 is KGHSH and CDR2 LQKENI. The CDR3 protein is CASSPGDEQYF. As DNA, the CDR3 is TGTGCCAGCTCACCGGGCGACGAGCAGTACTTC.

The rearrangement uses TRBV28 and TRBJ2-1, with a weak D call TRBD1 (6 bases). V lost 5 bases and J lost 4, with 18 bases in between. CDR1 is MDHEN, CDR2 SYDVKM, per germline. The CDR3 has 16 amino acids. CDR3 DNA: TGTGCCAGCAGTAGGGGACAACACCTCTGGTACAATGAGCAGTTCTTC. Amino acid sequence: CASSRGQHLWYNEQFF.

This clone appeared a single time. Here the CDR3 reads CAWNKKPQNSYEQYF. The CDR3 region has the DNA TGTGCCTGGAATAAAAAACCACAGAACTCCTACGAGCAGTACTTC. The chain carries TRBV30 and TRBJ2-7; D uncertain. The CDR3 has 15 amino acids. The germline V and J ends were trimmed by 4 bases and 0 bases, with 16 bases remaining between them. CDR1 and CDR2 (germline): GTSNPN, SVGIG (reference sequence). Combining the CDR3 with reference TRBV30 and TRBJ2-7 gives the whole variable domain SQTIHQWPATLVQPVGSPLSLECTVEGTSNPNLYWYRQAAGRGLQLLFYSVGIGQISSEVPQNLSASRPQDRQFILSSKKLLLSDSGFYLCAWNKKPQNSYEQYFGPGTRLTVT.

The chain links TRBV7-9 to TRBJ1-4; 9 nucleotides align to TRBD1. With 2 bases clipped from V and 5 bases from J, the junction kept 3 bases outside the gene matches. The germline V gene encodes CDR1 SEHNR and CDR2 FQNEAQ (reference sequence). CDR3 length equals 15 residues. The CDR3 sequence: CASSLIGTGNEKLFF. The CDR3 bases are TGTGCCAGCAGCTTAATAGGGACAGGGAATGAAAAACTGTTTTTT.

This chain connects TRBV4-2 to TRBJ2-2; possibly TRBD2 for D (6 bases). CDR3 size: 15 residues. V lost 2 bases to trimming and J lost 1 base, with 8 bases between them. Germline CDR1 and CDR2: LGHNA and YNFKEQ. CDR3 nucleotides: TGTGCCAGCAGCCAAAGGGGAGGGAACACCGGGGAGCTGTTTTTT. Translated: CASSQRGGNTGELFF.